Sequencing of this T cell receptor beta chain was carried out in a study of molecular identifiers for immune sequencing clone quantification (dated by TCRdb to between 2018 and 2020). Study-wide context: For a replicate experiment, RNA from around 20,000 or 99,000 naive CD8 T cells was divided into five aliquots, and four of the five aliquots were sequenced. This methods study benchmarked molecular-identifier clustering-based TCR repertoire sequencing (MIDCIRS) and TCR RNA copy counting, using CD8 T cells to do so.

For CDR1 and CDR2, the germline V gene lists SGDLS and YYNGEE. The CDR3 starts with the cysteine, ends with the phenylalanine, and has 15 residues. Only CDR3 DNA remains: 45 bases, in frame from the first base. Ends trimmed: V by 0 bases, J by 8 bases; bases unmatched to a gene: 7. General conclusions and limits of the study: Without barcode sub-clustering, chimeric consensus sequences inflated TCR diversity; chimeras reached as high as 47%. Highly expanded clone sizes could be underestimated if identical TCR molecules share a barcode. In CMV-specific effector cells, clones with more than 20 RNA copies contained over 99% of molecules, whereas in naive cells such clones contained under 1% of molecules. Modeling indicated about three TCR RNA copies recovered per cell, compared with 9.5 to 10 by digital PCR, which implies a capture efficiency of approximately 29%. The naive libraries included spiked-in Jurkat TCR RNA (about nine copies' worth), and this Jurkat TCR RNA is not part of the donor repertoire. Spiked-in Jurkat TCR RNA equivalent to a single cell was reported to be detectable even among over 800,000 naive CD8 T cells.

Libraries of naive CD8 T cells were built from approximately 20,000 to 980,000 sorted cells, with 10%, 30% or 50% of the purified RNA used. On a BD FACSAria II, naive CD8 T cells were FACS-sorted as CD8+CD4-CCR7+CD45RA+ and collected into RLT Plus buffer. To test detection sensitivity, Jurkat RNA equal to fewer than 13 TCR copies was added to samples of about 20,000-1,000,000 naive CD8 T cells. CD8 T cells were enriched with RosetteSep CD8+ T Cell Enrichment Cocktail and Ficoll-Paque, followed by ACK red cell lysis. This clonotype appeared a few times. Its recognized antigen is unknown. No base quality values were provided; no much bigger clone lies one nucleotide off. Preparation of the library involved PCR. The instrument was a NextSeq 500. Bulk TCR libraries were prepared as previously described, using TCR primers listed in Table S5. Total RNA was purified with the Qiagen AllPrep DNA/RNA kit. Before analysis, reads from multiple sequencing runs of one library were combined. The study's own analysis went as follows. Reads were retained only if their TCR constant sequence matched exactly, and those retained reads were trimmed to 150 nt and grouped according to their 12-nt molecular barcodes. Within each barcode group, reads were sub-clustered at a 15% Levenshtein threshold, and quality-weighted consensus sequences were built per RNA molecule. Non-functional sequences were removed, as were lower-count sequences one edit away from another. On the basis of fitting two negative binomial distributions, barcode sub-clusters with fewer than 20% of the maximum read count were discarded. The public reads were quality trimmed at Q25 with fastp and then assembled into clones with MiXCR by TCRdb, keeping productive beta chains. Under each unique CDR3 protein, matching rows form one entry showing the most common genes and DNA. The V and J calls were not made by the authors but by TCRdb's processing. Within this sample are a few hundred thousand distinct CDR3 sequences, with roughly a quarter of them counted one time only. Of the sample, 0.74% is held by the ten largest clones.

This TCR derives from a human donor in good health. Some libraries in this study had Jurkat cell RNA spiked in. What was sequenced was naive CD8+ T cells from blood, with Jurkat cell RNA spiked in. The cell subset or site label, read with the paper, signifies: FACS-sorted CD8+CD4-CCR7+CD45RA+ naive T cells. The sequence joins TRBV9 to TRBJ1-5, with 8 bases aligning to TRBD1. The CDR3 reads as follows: CASSVDGSGGKPQHF. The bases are TGTGCCAGCAGCGTAGATGGGTCAGGGGGCAAGCCCCAGCATTTT.